This T cell receptor (beta chain) was found in a study of OX40 agonist ivuxolimab in advanced cancers. Overall study: Dose-escalation patients were diagnosed with hepatocellular carcinoma, melanoma, renal cell cancer or head and neck cancer. Study-level findings and limits: Some nonresponders also had low normalized T-cell clonal expansion.

This CDR3 contains 15 residues. Germline V CDR1 and CDR2: SGHVS, FNYEAQ. Trimming at V came to 5 bases and at J to 0 bases, leaving 5 bases not matched to a gene. Using immunoSEQ multiplex PCR, the repertoire was profiled, and TCRdb retains in-frame clones only, with some absent. The sample comprises about 120,000 clones, around 93% of which are singletons, and about 0.14% rests with the top ten. In the case of this clone: The target antigen is unknown.

The sequencing used CD4+ or CD8+ T cells sorted from blood, collected in a trial of the OX40 agonist ivuxolimab. The chain combines TRBV7-6 with TRBJ1-2, with 8 bases that match TRBD1. The clonotype originates from an adult with an advanced solid tumor such as melanoma, head and neck, liver or kidney cancer. Written as DNA, the CDR3 is TGTGCCAGCAGCCCCCAGACAGGGGCTAACTATGGCTACACCTTC. Its translation: CASSPQTGANYGYTF. The whole variable domain, filled in from reference TRBV7-6 and TRBJ1-2, reads GAGVSQSPRYKVTKRGQDVALRCDPISGHVSLYWYRQALGQGPEFLTYFNYEAQQDKSGLPNDRFSAERPEGSISTLTIQRTEQRDSAMYRCASSPQTGANYGYTFGSGTRLTVV.